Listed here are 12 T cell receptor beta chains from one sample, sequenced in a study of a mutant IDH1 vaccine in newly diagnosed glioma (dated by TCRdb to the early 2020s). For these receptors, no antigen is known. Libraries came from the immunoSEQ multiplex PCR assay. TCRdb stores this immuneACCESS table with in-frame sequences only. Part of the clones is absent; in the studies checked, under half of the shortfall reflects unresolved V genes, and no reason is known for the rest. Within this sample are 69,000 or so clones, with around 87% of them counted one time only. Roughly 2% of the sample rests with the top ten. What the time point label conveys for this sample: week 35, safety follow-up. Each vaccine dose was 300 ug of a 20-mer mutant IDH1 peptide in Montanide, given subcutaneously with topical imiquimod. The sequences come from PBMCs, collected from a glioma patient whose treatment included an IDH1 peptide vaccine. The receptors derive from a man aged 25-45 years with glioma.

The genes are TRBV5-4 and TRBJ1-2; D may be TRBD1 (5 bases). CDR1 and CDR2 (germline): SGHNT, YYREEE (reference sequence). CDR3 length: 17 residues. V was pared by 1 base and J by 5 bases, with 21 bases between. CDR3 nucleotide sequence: TGTGCCAGCAGCTTGTCCGGGACTTCCGTCTCTAGGTATGGCTACACCTTC. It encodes CASSLSGTSVSRYGYTF.

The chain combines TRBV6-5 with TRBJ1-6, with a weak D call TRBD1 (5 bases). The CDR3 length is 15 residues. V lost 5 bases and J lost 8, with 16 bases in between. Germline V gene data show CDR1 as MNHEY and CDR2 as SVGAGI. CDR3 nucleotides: TGTGCCAGCAGTCCTCGGGACTTGCCATATTCACCCCTCCACTTT. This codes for CASSPRDLPYSPLHF.

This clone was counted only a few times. The CDR3 here is CASSGNTIYF. In DNA form, the CDR3 reads TGTGCCAGTAGTGGAAACACCATATATTTT. The gene calls are TRBV10-3 and TRBJ1-3; D gene unclear. Germline V CDR1 and CDR2: ENHRY, SYGVKD. The V end lost 10 bases, the J end lost 3 bases, and 4 bases lay between the germline ends. The CDR3 has 10 amino acids.

This CDR3 reads CASSVVSSGELFF. The CDR3 nucleotides are TGTGCCAGCAGCGTAGTATCTTCCGGGGAGCTGTTTTTT. The chain recombines TRBV9 with TRBJ2-2; no clear D. In germline, CDR1 is SGDLS, CDR2 YYNGEE. This CDR3 region has 13 residues. The V gene lost 0 bases and the J gene lost 6 bases, with 6 bases spanning the gap.

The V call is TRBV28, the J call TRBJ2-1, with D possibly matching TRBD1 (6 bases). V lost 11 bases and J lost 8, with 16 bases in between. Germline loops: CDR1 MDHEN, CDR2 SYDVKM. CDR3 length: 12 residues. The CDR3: CAGSSRGDEQFF. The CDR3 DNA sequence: TGTGCCGGCTCTTCCAGGGGCGATGAGCAGTTCTTC. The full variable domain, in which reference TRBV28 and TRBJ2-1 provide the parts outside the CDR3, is DVKVTQSSRYLVKRTGEKVFLECVQDMDHENMFWYRQDPGLGLRLIYFSYDVKMKEKGDIPEGYSVSREKKERFSLILESASTNQTSMYLCAGSSRGDEQFFGPGTRLTVL.

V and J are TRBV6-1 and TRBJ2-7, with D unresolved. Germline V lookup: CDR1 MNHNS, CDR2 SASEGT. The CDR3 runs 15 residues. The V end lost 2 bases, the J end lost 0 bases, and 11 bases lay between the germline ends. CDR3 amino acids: CASSEFSTLSYEQYF. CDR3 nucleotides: TGTGCCAGCAGTGAATTTAGCACTCTCTCCTACGAGCAGTACTTC.

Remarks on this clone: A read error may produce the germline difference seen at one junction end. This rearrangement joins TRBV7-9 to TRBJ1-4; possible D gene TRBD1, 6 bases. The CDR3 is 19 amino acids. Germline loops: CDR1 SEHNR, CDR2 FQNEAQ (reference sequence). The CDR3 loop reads CASSIAPYRVQATNEKLFF. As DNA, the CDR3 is TGTGCCAGCAGCATAGCCCCCTACAGGGTTCAAGCAACTAATGAAAAACTGTTTTTT.

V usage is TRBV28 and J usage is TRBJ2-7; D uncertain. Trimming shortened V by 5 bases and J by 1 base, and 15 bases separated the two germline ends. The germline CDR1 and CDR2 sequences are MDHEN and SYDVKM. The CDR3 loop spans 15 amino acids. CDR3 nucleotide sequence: TGTGCCAGCAGTAGGCCTGGTGGCGGTTCCTACGAGCAGTACTTC. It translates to CASSRPGGGSYEQYF.

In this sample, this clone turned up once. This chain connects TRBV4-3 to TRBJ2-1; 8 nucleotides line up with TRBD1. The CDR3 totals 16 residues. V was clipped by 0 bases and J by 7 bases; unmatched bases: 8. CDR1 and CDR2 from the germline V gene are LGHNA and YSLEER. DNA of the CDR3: TGCGCCAGCAGCCAAGATCGCGGACAGGGTAGAAATGAGCAGTTCTTC. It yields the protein CASSQDRGQGRNEQFF.

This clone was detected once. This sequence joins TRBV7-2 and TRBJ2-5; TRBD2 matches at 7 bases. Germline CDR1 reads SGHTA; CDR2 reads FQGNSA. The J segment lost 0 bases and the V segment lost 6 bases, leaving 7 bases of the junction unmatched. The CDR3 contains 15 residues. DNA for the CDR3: TGTGCCAGCAGTCCTTTCCGGGGGGACCAAGAGACCCAGTACTTC. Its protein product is CASSPFRGDQETQYF.

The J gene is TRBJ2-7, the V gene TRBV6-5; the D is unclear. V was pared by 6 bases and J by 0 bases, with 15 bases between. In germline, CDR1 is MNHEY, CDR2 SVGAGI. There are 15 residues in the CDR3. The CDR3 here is CASRPPLGRSYEQYF. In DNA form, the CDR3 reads TGTGCCAGCAGGCCGCCCCTCGGACGCTCCTACGAGCAGTACTTC.

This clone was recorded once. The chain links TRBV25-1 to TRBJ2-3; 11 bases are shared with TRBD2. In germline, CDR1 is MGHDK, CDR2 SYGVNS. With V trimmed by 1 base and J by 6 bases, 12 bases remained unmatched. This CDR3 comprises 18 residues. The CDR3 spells CASSEFEGLAEGGDTQYF. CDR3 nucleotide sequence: TGTGCCAGCAGTGAATTTGAGGGACTAGCGGAGGGAGGGGATACGCAGTATTTT.